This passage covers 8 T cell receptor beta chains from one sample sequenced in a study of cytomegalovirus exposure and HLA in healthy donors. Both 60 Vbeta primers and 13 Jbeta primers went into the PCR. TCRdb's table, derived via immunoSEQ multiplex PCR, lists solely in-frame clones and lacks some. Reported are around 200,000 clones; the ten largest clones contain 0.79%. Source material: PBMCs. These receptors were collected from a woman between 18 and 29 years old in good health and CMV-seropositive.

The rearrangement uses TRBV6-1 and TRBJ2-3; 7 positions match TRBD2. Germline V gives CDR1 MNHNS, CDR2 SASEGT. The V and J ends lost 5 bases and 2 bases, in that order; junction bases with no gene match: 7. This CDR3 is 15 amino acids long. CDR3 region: CASSHTRDYTDTQYF. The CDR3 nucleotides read TGTGCCAGCAGTCACACCAGGGACTACACAGATACGCAGTATTTT.

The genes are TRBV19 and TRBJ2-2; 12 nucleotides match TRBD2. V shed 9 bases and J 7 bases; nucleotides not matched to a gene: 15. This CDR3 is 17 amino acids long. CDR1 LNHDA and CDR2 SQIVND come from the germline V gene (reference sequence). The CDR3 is CASDNTASGGAVGELFF. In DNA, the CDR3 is TGTGCCAGCGACAATACGGCTAGCGGGGGGGCGGTCGGGGAGCTGTTTTTT.

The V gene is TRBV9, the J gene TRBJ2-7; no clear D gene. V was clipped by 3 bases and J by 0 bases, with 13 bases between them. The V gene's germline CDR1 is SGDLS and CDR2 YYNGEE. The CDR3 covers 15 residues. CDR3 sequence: CASSEAAAASYEQYF. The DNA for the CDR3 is TGTGCCAGCAGCGAGGCGGCGGCAGCCTCCTACGAGCAGTACTTC.

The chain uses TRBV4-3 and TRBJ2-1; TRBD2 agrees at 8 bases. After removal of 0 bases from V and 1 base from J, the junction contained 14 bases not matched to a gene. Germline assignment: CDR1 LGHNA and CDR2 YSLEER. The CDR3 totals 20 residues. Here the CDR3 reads CASSQDLPGGPERSYNEQFF. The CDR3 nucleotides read TGCGCCAGCAGCCAAGACCTTCCGGGGGGGCCGGAGCGGTCCTACAATGAGCAGTTCTTC.

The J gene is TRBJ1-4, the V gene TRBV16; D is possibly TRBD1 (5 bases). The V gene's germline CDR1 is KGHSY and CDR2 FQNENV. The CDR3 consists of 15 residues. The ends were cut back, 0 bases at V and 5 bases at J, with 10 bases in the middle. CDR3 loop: CASSQSNRQNEKLFF. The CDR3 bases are TGTGCCAGCAGCCAATCGAACAGACAGAATGAAAAACTGTTTTTT.

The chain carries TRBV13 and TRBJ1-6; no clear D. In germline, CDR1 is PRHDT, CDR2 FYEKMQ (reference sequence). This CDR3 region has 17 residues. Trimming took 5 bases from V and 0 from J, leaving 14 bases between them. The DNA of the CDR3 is TGTGCCAGCAGCGGTAACGTCCTGAGCTCCTATAATTCACCCCTCCACTTT. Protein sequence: CASSGNVLSSYNSPLHF.

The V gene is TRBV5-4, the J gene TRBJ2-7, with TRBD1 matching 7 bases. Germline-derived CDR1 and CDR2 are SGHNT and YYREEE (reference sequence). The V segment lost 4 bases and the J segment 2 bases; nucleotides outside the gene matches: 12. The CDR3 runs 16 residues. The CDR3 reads CASSPSGTEPPYEQYF. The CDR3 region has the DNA TGTGCCAGCAGCCCATCCGGGACAGAGCCCCCCTACGAGCAGTACTTC.

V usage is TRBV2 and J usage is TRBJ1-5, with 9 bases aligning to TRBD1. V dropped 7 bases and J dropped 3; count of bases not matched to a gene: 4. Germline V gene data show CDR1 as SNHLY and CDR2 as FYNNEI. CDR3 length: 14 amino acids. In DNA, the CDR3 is TGTGCCAGCAAAGGGGACAGGGCCAATCAGCCCCAGCATTTT. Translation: CASKGDRANQPQHF.